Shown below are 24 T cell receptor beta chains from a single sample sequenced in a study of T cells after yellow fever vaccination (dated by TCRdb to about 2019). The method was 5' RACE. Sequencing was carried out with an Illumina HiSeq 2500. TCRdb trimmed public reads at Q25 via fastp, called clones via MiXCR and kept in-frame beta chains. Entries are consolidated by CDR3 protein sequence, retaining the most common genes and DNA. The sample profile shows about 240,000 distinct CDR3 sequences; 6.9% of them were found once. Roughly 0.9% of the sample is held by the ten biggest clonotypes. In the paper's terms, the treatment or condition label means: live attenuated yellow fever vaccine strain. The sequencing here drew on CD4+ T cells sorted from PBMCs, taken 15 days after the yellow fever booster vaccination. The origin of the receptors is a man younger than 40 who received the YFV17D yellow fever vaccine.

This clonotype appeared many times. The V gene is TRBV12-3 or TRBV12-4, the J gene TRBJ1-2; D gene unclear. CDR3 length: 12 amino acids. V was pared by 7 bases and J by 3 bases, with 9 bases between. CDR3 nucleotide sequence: TGTGCCAGCACAAACGGGGACTATGGCTACACCTTC. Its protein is CASTNGDYGYTF.

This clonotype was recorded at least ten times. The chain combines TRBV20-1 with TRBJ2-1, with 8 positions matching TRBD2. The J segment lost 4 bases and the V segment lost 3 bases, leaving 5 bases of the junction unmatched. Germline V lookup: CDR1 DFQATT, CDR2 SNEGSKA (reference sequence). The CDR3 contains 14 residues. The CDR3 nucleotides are TGCAGTGCTAGTCCCCGCGGGAGGTACAATGAGCAGTTCTTC. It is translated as CSASPRGRYNEQFF.

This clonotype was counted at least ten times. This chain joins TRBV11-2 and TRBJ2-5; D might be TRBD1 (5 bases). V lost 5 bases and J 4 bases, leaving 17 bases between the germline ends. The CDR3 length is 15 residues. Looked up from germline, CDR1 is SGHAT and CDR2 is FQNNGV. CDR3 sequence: CASSRNLGRVETQYF. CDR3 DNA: TGTGCCAGCAGCCGAAACCTCGGCAGGGTAGAGACCCAGTACTTC.

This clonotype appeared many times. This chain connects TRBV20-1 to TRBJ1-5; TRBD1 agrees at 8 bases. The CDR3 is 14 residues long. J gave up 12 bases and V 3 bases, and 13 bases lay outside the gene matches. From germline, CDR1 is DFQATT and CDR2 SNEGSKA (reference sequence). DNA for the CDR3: TGCAGTGCTAGGGTCCCGGGACAGGTGCTCCTCCAGCATTTT. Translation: CSARVPGQVLLQHF.

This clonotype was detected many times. The CDR3 DNA reads TGTGCCAGCAGCTTATATGGGCAAAGACTCGAGCAGTACTTC. Its translation is CASSLYGQRLEQYF. The chain employs TRBV7-2 and TRBJ2-7; D uncertain. Trimming cost V 2 bases and J 6 bases, with 14 bases left between them. Germline CDR1 reads SGHTA; CDR2 reads FQGNSA. The CDR3 totals 14 residues.

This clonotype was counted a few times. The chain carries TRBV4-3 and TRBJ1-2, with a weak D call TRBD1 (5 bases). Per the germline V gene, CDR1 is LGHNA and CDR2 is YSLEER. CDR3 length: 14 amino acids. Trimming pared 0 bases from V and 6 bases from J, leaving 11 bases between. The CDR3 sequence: CASSQEPGTHGYTF. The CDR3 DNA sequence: TGCGCCAGCAGCCAAGAACCAGGGACCCATGGCTACACCTTC.

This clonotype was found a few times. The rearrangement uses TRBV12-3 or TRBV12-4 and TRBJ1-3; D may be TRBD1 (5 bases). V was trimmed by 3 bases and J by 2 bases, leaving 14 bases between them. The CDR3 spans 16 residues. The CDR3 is CASSFIRSGTGNTIYF. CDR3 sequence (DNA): TGTGCCAGCAGTTTCATCCGGTCAGGGACTGGAAACACCATATATTTT.

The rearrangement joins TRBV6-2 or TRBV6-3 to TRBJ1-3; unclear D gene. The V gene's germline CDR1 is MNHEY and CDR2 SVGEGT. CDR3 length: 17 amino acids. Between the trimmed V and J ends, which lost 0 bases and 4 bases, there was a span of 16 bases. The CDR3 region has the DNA TGTGCCAGCAGTTACTCAAGAGATGCCTCGGGAGGAAACACCATATATTTT. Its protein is CASSYSRDASGGNTIYF.

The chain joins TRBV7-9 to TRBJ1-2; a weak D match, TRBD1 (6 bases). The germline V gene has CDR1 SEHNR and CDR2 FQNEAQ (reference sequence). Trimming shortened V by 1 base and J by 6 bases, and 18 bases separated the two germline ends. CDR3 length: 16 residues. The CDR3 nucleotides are TGTGCCAGCAGCTTAGAGTTCCCCCGGGGGGCTGATGGCTACACCTTC. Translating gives CASSLEFPRGADGYTF. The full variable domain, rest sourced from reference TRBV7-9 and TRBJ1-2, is DTGVSQNPRHKITKRGQNVTFRCDPISEHNRLYWYRQTLGQGPEFLTYFQNEAQLEKSRLLSDRFSAERPKGSFSTLEIQRTEQGDSAMYLCASSLEFPRGADGYTFGSGTRLTVV.

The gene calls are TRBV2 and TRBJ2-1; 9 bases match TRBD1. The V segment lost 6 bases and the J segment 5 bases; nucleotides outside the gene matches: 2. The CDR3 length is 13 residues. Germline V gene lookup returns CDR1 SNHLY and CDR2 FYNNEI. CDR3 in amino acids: CASRRTGDNEQFF. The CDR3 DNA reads TGTGCCAGCAGGAGGACAGGGGACAATGAGCAGTTCTTC.

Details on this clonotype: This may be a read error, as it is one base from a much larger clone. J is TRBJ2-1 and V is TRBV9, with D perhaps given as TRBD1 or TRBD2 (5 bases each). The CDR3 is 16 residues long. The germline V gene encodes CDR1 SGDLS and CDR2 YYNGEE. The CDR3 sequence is CTSSVGSGLYYDEQFF. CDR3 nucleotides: TGTACCAGCAGCGTAGGTTCGGGGCTATACTACGATGAGCAGTTCTTC. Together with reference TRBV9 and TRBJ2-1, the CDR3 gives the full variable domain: DSGVTQTPKHLITATGQRVTLRCSPRSGDLSVYWYQQSLDQGLQFLIQYYNGEERAKGNILERFSAQQFPDLHSELNLSSLELGDSALYFCTSSVGSGLYYDEQFFGPGTRLTVL.

CDR3 bases: TGTGCCAGCAGCTTACCAAAGAACACTGAAGCTTTCTTT. Residues: CASSLPKNTEAFF. The gene calls are TRBV7-2 and TRBJ1-1; no firm D call. With 2 bases removed from V and 1 base from J, the gap between germline ends came to 5 bases. CDR3 length equals 13 residues. Germline V gene data show CDR1 as SGHTA and CDR2 as FQGNSA.

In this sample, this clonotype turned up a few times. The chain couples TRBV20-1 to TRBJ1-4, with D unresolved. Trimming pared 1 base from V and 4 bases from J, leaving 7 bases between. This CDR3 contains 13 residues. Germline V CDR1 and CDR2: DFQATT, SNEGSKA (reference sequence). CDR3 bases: TGCAGTGCTAGAGGAGGAGTTAATGAAAAACTGTTTTTT. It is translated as CSARGGVNEKLFF.

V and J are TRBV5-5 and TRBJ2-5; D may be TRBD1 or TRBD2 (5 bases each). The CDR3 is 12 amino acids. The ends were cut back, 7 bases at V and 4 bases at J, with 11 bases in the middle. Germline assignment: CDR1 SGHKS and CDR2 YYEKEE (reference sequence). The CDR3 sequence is CASEGLGETQYF. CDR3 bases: TGTGCCAGCGAGGGGTTAGGAGAGACCCAGTACTTC.

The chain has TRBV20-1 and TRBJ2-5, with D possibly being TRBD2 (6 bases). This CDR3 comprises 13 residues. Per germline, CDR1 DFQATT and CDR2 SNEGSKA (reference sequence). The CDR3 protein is CSQTRGDKETQYF. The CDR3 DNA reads TGCAGCCAGACTAGAGGGGATAAAGAGACCCAGTACTTC.

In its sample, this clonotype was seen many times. The chain's CDR3 is CASSQPRAGGFDNEQFF. CDR3 sequence (DNA): TGCGCCAGCAGTCAACCCAGGGCAGGGGGCTTTGACAATGAGCAGTTCTTC. The chain has TRBV23-1 and TRBJ2-1, with TRBD1 matching over 8 bases. TRBV23-1 is labeled an ORF, and its function is uncertain. The CDR3 consists of 17 residues. Trimming removed 2 bases from V and 5 bases from J; junction bases left unmatched: 11.

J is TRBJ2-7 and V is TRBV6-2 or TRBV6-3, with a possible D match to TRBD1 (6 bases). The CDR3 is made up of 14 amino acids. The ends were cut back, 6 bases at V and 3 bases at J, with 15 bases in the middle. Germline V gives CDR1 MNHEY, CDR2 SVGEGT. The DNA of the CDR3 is TGTGCCAGCAGACGTACAGGGAAGGGCTACGAGCAGTACTTC. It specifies CASRRTGKGYEQYF.

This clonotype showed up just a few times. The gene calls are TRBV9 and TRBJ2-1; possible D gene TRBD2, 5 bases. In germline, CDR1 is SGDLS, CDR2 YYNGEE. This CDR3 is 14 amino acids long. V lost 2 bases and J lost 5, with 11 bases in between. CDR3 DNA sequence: TGTGCCAGCAGCGTTGGGAGTTGGAACAATGAGCAGTTCTTC. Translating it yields CASSVGSWNNEQFF.

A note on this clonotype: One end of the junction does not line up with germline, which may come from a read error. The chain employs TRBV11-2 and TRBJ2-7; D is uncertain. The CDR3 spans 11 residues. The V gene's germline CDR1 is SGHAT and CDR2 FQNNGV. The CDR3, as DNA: TGTGACAGCAGCTCCGCCTACGAGCAGTACTTC. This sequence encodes CDSSSAYEQYF.

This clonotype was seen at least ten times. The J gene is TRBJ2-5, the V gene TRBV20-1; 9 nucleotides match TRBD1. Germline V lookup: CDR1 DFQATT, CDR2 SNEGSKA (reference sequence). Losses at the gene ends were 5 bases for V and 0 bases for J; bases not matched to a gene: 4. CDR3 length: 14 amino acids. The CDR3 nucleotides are TGCAGTGCTCGCCGGGACAGGGACCAAGAGACCCAGTACTTC. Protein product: CSARRDRDQETQYF.

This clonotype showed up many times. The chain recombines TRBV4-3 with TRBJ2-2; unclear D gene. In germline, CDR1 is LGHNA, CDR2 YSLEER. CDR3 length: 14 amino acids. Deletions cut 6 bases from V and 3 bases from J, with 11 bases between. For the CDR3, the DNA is TGCGCCAGCAGGACCGACACCTACACCGGGGAGCTGTTTTTT. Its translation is CASRTDTYTGELFF.

CDR3 in amino acids: CAISESPDSFTDTQYF. CDR3 in DNA: TGTGCCATCAGTGAGTCGCCTGACAGTTTCACAGATACGCAGTATTTT. The chain joins TRBV10-3 to TRBJ2-3; a weak D match, TRBD1 (5 bases). Germline-derived CDR1 and CDR2 are ENHRY and SYGVKD. Trimming left V 0 bases short and J 2 bases short, with 12 bases between. The CDR3 has 16 amino acids.

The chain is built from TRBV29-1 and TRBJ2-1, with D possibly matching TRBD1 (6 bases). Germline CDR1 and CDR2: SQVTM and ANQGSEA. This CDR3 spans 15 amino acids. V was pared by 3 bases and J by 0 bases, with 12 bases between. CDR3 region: CSVEGQGFSYNEQFF. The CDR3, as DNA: TGCAGCGTTGAGGGGCAGGGGTTCTCCTACAATGAGCAGTTCTTC.

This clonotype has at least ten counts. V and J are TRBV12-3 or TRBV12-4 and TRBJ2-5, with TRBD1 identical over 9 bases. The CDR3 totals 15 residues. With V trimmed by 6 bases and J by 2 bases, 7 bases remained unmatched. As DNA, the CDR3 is TGTGCCAGCAGCTTCCGGGACAGGGCTCAAGAGACCCAGTACTTC. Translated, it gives CASSFRDRAQETQYF.